The entry below describes one TCR beta chain. The data originate from a study of neurological immune-mediated disorders. The CDR3 contains 16 residues. Looked up from germline, CDR1 is KGHDR and CDR2 is SFDVKD. V was pared by 3 bases and J by 5 bases, with 9 bases of the junction left unmatched. The authors produced cDNA by 5'RACE using 10-nucleotide random UMIs. TCRdb ran MiXCR on the 5' RACE reads and lists one entry per CDR3 protein. The sample includes about 66,000 distinct CDR3 sequences, about 4.9% of them seen just once. The chain combines TRBV24-1 with TRBJ2-1, with 7 bases that match TRBD1. Sequenced: PBMCs. This receptor was taken from a man aged 25-40 years with multiple sclerosis. The CDR3 protein is CATSDVDRAKNNEQFF. The CDR3 DNA reads TGTGCCACCAGTGATGTCGACAGGGCGAAAAACAATGAGCAGTTCTTC.